Shown below are 12 T cell receptor beta chains from a single sample sequenced in a study of OX40 agonist ivuxolimab in advanced cancers. TCRdb's copy holds only in-frame clones and misses some; the assay was immunoSEQ multiplex PCR. The profile shows approximately 46,000 clones, nearly 80% of them singletons. The sample here was CD4+ or CD8+ T cells sorted from blood, taken in a trial of the OX40 agonist ivuxolimab. The receptors here all came from an adult with an advanced solid tumor such as melanoma, head and neck, liver or kidney cancer.

This clone has a single count. The chain recombines TRBV7-9 with TRBJ2-2; the D is unclear. The CDR3 spans 14 residues. Germline lookup yields CDR1 SEHNR and CDR2 FQNEAQ (reference sequence). V dropped 5 bases and J dropped 4 bases, with 11 bases sitting between them. Here the CDR3 reads CASSLSSVTGELFF. CDR3 in DNA: TGTGCCAGCAGCCTCTCCAGCGTCACCGGGGAGCTGTTTTTT.

This clone was counted many times. The chain joins TRBV27 to TRBJ1-4; 7 nucleotides agree with TRBD1. The CDR3 length is 14 residues. The V gene end was trimmed by 6 bases and the J gene end by 1 base; junction bases not matched to a gene: 2. The germline V gene encodes CDR1 MNHEY and CDR2 SMNVEV (reference sequence). The CDR3 reads CASSRQGTNEKLFF. In DNA, the CDR3 is TGTGCCAGCAGCCGACAGGGAACTAATGAAAAACTGTTTTTT.

This clone was recorded a few times. The chain joins TRBV30 to TRBJ1-5; D remains ambiguous. CDR1 is GTSNPN and CDR2 is SVGIG in the germline V gene (reference sequence). Deletions cut 5 bases from V and 4 bases from J, with 9 bases between. The CDR3 runs 12 residues. The CDR3 loop reads CAWADPNQPQHF. CDR3 in DNA: TGTGCCTGGGCGGATCCAAATCAGCCCCAGCATTTT.

The rearrangement joins TRBV19 to TRBJ1-5; D is unclear. The length of the CDR3 is 16 residues. V was shortened by 5 bases and J by 2 bases, with 16 bases between the two germline ends. The germline CDR1 and CDR2 sequences are LNHDA and SQIVND (reference sequence). The CDR3 sequence is CASSQSLGFGNQPQHF. In nucleotides, the CDR3 is TGTGCCAGTAGTCAATCTCTGGGGTTTGGCAATCAGCCCCAGCATTTT.

The genes are TRBV4-1 and TRBJ1-6, with D unresolved. The CDR3 runs 15 residues. The V end lost 3 bases, the J end lost 10 bases, and 16 bases lay between the germline ends. In germline, CDR1 is MGHRA, CDR2 YSYEKL. CDR3 in amino acids: CASSQGLSARSPLHF. CDR3 coding DNA: TGCGCCAGCAGCCAGGGGTTATCGGCGAGGTCACCCCTCCACTTT.

This clone was seen only a few times. The rearrangement links TRBV7-6 to TRBJ2-1; TRBD2 matches at 13 bases. With V trimmed by 4 bases and J by 2 bases, 5 bases remained unmatched. CDR1 is SGHVS and CDR2 is FNYEAQ in the germline V gene. CDR3 length equals 17 residues. CDR3 DNA sequence: TGTGCCAGCAGCTCCAGGACTAGCGGGAGAGCCTACAATGAGCAGTTCTTC. Encoded protein: CASSSRTSGRAYNEQFF.

The table lists this clone with a few counts. This chain links TRBV9 with TRBJ2-7; tentative D call: TRBD1 (5 bases). Germline V lookup: CDR1 SGDLS, CDR2 YYNGEE. Trimming left V 0 bases short and J 5 bases short, with 15 bases between. CDR3 length equals 15 residues. CDR3 DNA sequence: TGTGCCAGCAGCGTAGGGGCAGGGCAGCGCAACGAGCAGTACTTC. Its protein is CASSVGAGQRNEQYF.

The CDR3 DNA is TGTGCCAGCAGCCTTAGGGGGTCCTACGAGCAGTACTTC. This translates into CASSLRGSYEQYF. The chain links TRBV7-2 to TRBJ2-5, with a tentative D call TRBD1 (6 bases). TRBJ2-7 explains the end of the DNA better; the J call may be wrong. CDR3 size: 13 residues. Germline V CDR1 and CDR2: SGHTA, FQGNSA.

V gene TRBV10-3 combines with J gene TRBJ2-7, with 7 bases identical to TRBD1. V trimming: 11 bases; J trimming: 0 bases; junction bases outside the gene matches: 4. The CDR3 extends over 12 amino acids. Germline V gives CDR1 ENHRY, CDR2 SYGVKD. The CDR3 region is CASGQLSYEQYF. CDR3 nucleotides: TGTGCCTCGGGACAGCTCTCCTACGAGCAGTACTTC.

The table lists this clone with a count of one. The rearrangement joins TRBV4-2 to TRBJ2-7; 9 nucleotides line up with TRBD2. Germline V gene sequence: CDR1 LGHNA, CDR2 YNFKEQ. The CDR3 is 16 amino acids. The V and J ends lost 4 bases and 1 base, in that order; junction bases with no gene match: 8. The CDR3 sequence: CASSPRGSGGSYEQYF. CDR3 nucleotides: TGTGCCAGCAGCCCCCGGGGTAGCGGGGGTTCCTACGAGCAGTACTTC.

This chain joins TRBV18 and TRBJ1-6; TRBD1 matches at 10 bases. Germline lookup yields CDR1 KGHSH and CDR2 LQKENI. Trimming removed 3 bases from V and 6 bases from J; junction bases left unmatched: 8. The CDR3 spans 17 residues. The CDR3 DNA reads TGTGCCAGCTCACCCCCTACCGGGACAGGGGCTAATTCACCCCTCCACTTT. Translated, it gives CASSPPTGTGANSPLHF.

The rearrangement uses TRBV7-8 and TRBJ2-1; TRBD2 aligns across 9 bases. The CDR3 contains 15 residues. Germline values: CDR1 SGHVS, CDR2 FQNEAQ. V lost 5 bases and J lost 4; bases outside the gene matches: 6. CDR3 in amino acids: CASSLREGIYNEQFF. The CDR3 coding sequence is TGTGCCAGCAGCCTGCGGGAGGGTATATACAATGAGCAGTTCTTC.